A selection of T cell receptor beta chains follows, all from one sample in a study of T cells after yellow fever vaccination. TCRdb re-derived calls from the 5' RACE reads in MiXCR, one entry per CDR3 protein. The table has approximately 300,000 distinct CDR3 sequences, over 8.5% seen once. The sample here was CD4+ T cells sorted from PBMCs, taken 45 days after the yellow fever booster vaccination. These receptors originate from a man between 18 and 35 years old who received the YFV17D yellow fever vaccine. The CDR3 runs from the conserved cysteine through the conserved F or W. D genes are given only for firm matches. Only some rows state a clone size, as once, few, many or a class for expanded clones.

j_call v_call d_call clone_size cdr3_nt cdr3_aa
TRBJ1-1 TRBV29-1 - - TGCAGCGTTGTAAGGAAAATGAACACTGAAGCTTTCTTT CSVVRKMNTEAFF
TRBJ2-2 TRBV7-9 TRBD1 - TGTGCCAGCAGCCAAGGACAGGGGCCCACCGGGGAGCTGTTTTTT CASSQGQGPTGELFF
TRBJ2-4 TRBV15 - many TGTGCCACCAGCGTTACCAGTGGTACCAAAAACATTCAGTACTTC CATSVTSGTKNIQYF
TRBJ2-3 TRBV9 TRBD1 - TGTGCCAGCAGCGGGACAGGGGTGGAAGATACGCAGTATTTT CASSGTGVEDTQYF
TRBJ1-2 TRBV5-1 - few TGCGCCAGCAGCTCCATATATGGCTACACCTTC CASSSIYGYTF
TRBJ2-5 TRBV7-2 TRBD1 - TGTGCCAGCAGCCCAGGACAGGGTTGGCAAGAGACCCAGTACTTC CASSPGQGWQETQYF
TRBJ1-1 TRBV27 - - TGTGCCAGCAAAGGCCGGGAAGCTTTCTTT CASKGREAFF
TRBJ2-5 TRBV5-6 TRBD1 few TGTGCCAGCAGCTTGATACAGGGGGGAGGAGAGACCCAGTACTTC CASSLIQGGGETQYF
TRBJ2-7 TRBV4-2 TRBD2 few TGTGCCAGCAGCCAAGATAAGAGCGGGGGGCTCTACGAGCAGTACTTC CASSQDKSGGLYEQYF
TRBJ2-5 TRBV6-6 TRBD2 few TGTGCCAGCAACCCCCGGGGGGGGGAGACCCAGTACTTC CASNPRGGETQYF
TRBJ1-1 TRBV20-1 - few TGCAGTGCTATTCGGGCCCACAACACTGAAGCTTTCTTT CSAIRAHNTEAFF
TRBJ2-3 TRBV20-1 - - TGCAGTGCTAGGCCTGCGACGGGGGTGAGGTTCGGACTCACAGATACGCAGTATTTT CSARPATGVRFGLTDTQYF
TRBJ1-5 TRBV5-1 - many TGCGCCAGCAGCTTGTCGGGTTATGATCAGCCCCAGCATTTT CASSLSGYDQPQHF
TRBJ2-5 TRBV2 TRBD2 - TGTGCCAGTTCGGGAGGGGCGCTGGAGACCCAGTACTTC CASSGGALETQYF
TRBJ2-1 TRBV5-1 TRBD2 many TGCGCCAGCAGCCCCGGGGGGGCCAATGAGCAGTTCTTC CASSPGGANEQFF
TRBJ1-1 TRBV2 - - TGTGCCAGCAGCGGAGGTTGGGGGGAAGCTTTCTTT CASSGGWGEAFF
TRBJ1-4 TRBV5-8 - - TGTGCCAGCAGCACGGGGACCTCGAGAAATGAAAAACTGTTTTTT CASSTGTSRNEKLFF
TRBJ2-3 TRBV5-4 - - TGTGCCAGCAGCCTTGACTCGAACCCCAGCACAGATACGCAGTATTTT CASSLDSNPSTDTQYF
TRBJ2-3 TRBV12-3/TRBV12-4 - - TGTGCCAGCAGTTCGCTACGGGGACACACAGATACGCAGTATTTT CASSSLRGHTDTQYF
TRBJ1-2 TRBV10-3 - few TGTGCCGCGTCTGAGTCCACCTATGGCTACACCTTC CAASESTYGYTF
TRBJ2-5 TRBV27 - many TGTGCCAGCAGTCCCTTTCCAGGGGAGTACCAAGAGACCCAGTACTTC CASSPFPGEYQETQYF
TRBJ2-1 TRBV18 TRBD1 few TGTGCCAGCTCACCAGGACAGGTGAATGAGCAGTTCTTC CASSPGQVNEQFF
TRBJ2-1 TRBV7-2 TRBD2 - TGTGCCAGCAGCTCTACAAGCGGGGGGGTTGAGCAGTTCTTC CASSSTSGGVEQFF
TRBJ2-1 TRBV5-1 TRBD2 - TGCGCCAGCAGTCCTCAGGGAGGGGACTACAATGAGCAGTTCTTC CASSPQGGDYNEQFF
TRBJ2-5 TRBV2 TRBD2 - TGTGCCAGCGGGACTAGCGGTTTGGCGACCCAGTACTTC CASGTSGLATQYF
TRBJ1-5 TRBV12-3/TRBV12-4 - - TGTGCCAGCAGCCTCCGGGACGGACATGAGCCCCAGCATTTT CASSLRDGHEPQHF